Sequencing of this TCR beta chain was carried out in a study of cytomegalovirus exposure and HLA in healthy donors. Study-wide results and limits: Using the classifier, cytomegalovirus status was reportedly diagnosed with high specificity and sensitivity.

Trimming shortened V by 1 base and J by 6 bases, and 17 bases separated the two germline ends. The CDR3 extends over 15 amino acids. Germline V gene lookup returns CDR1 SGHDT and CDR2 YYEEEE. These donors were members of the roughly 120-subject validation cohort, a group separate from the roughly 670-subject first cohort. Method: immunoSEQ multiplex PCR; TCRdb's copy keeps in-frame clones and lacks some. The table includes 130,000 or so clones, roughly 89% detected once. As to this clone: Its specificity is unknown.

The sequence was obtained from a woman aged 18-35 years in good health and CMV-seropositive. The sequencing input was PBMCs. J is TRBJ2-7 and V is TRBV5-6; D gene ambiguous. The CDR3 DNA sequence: TGTGCCAGCAGCTTGAACCAGGTGGTATTCGGCGAGCAGTACTTC. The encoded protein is CASSLNQVVFGEQYF.